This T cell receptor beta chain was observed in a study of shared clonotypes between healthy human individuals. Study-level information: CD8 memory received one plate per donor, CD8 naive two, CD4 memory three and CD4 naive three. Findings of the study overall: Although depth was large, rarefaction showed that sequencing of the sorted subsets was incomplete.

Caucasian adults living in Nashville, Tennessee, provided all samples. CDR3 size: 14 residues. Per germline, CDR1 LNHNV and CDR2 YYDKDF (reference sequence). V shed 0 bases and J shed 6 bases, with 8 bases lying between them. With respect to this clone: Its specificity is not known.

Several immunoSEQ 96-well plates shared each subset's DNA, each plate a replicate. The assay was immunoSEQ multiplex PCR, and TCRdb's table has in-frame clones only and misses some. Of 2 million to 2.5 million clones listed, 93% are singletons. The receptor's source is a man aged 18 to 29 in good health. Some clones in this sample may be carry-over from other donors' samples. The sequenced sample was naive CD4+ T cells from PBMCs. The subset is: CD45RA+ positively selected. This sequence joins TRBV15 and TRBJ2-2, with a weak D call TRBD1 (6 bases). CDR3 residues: CATSREPGAGELFF. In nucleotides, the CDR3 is TGTGCCACCAGCAGAGAGCCAGGGGCCGGGGAGCTGTTTTTT. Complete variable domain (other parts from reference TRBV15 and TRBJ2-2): DAMVIQNPRYQVTQFGKPVTLSCSQTLNHNVMYWYQQKSSQAPKLLFHYYDKDFNNEADTPDNFQSRRPNTSFCFLDIRSPGLGDTAMYLCATSREPGAGELFFGEGSRLTVL.